A selection of T cell receptor beta chains follows, all from one sample in a study of T cells in Graves' hyperthyroidism and ophthalmopathy. One entry per CDR3 protein, called by TCRdb with MiXCR from the multiplex PCR reads. This repertoire shows over 300,000 distinct CDR3 sequences, roughly 13% found once; its top ten account for approximately 11%. Source material: blood. These receptors were taken from a woman aged 55-69 years with Graves' hyperthyroidism. Each CDR3 is given with its conserved first and last residue. Each record gives: J gene, V gene, D gene, clone size, CDR3 protein, CDR3 DNA. The D gene is left open where the match is weak. Clone size, where shown, is once, few, many, or a class for clones that have expanded.

>TRBJ2-5|TRBV7-2|TRBD1|many
CASSLEGTGGQETQYF
TGTGCCAGCAGCTTAGAAGGGACAGGGGGCCAAGAGACCCAGTACTTC
>TRBJ2-1|TRBV5-5|.|.
CASSLGTEAKQFF
TGTGCCAGCAGCTTGGGGACGGAAGCTAAGCAGTTCTTC
>TRBJ2-4|TRBV15|TRBD2|few
CATSRELAVAKNIQYF
TGTGCCACCAGCAGAGAACTAGCGGTAGCCAAAAACATTCAGTACTTC
>TRBJ2-1|TRBV12-3/TRBV12-4|TRBD2|many
CASSVSGRALSAEQFF
TGTGCCAGCAGTGTTAGCGGGAGGGCCCTGTCGGCTGAGCAGTTCTTC
>TRBJ1-6|TRBV7-3|.|few
CASSRGQINSPLHF
TGTGCCAGCAGCCGAGGACAGATTAATTCACCCCTCCACTTT
>TRBJ2-1|TRBV20-1|.|many
CSARASLLYNEQFF
TGCAGTGCTAGAGCTAGTCTTCTCTACAATGAGCAGTTCTTC
>TRBJ1-6|TRBV6-1|.|many
CASSRDGYNSPLHF
TGTGCCAGCAGCCGGGACGGGTATAATTCACCCCTCCACTTT
>TRBJ1-2|TRBV24-1|TRBD1|many
CATSEEGGDGYTF
TGTGCCACCAGTGAAGAAGGGGGCGATGGCTACACCTTC
>TRBJ2-1|TRBV20-1|.|many
CSARDLGRGMVNEQFF
TGCAGTGCTAGAGATCTAGGGAGGGGGATGGTCAATGAGCAGTTCTTC
>TRBJ2-5|TRBV24-1|TRBD2|many
CATSDSSASGIRETQYF
TGTGCCACCAGTGATTCCTCGGCTAGCGGGATTCGAGAGACCCAGTACTTC
>TRBJ2-7|TRBV9|.|.
CASSAGTVAAGVYEQYF
TGTGCCAGCAGCGCCGGGACAGTAGCAGCGGGAGTATACGAGCAGTACTTC
>TRBJ2-7|TRBV30|.|few
CAWDAQAYEQYF
TGTGCCTGGGACGCCCAGGCGTACGAGCAGTACTTC
>TRBJ2-1|TRBV18|.|many
CASSTQQGQQFF
TGTGCCAGCTCAACGCAACAGGGTCAGCAGTTCTTC
>TRBJ2-1|TRBV11-2|.|.
CASSLYRGAGNEQFF
TGTGCCAGCAGCTTGTACAGGGGAGCGGGTAATGAGCAGTTCTTC
>TRBJ2-7|TRBV20-1|.|.
CSAAGPELGDEQYF
TGCAGTGCTGCGGGACCAGAGCTGGGGGACGAGCAGTACTTC
>TRBJ2-1|TRBV6-6|TRBD2|many
CASSYSLAVGYNEQFF
TGTGCCAGCAGTTACTCCCTAGCGGTGGGGTACAATGAGCAGTTCTTC
>TRBJ2-1|TRBV29-1|TRBD2|.
CSATGTSDNEQFF
TGCAGCGCCACCGGGACTAGCGACAATGAGCAGTTCTTC
>TRBJ2-5|TRBV7-3|TRBD2|many
CASSSGGGRGETQYF
TGTGCCAGCAGCTCCGGGGGGGGGCGAGGGGAGACCCAGTACTTC
>TRBJ2-5|TRBV29-1|.|few
CSAGTRAQYF
TGCAGCGCAGGGACAAGGGCCCAGTACTTC
>TRBJ2-2|TRBV11-2|TRBD2|many
CASSPGTSENTGELFF
TGTGCCAGCAGCCCCGGGACTAGCGAGAACACCGGGGAGCTGTTTTTT
>TRBJ2-1|TRBV2|.|.
CASCCWALGNEQFF
TGTGCCAGCTGCTGCTGGGCCCTGGGAAATGAGCAGTTCTTC
>TRBJ2-1|TRBV30|.|many
CAWSVGFGNEQFF
TGTGCCTGGAGTGTAGGGTTTGGCAATGAGCAGTTCTTC
>TRBJ2-1|TRBV7-9|.|many
CASSLAGALNEQFF
TGTGCCAGCAGCTTAGCGGGAGCTCTCAATGAGCAGTTCTTC
>TRBJ2-7|TRBV12-3/TRBV12-4|TRBD2|.
CASRPGLAGVTNPYEQYF
TGTGCCAGCAGGCCGGGACTAGCGGGAGTAACGAACCCCTACGAGCAGTACTTC
>TRBJ2-3|TRBV10-3|TRBD2|.
CAIRSGTSGRAKDTQYF
TGTGCCATCAGGTCCGGGACTAGCGGGAGGGCCAAAGATACGCAGTATTTT
>TRBJ2-1|TRBV12-3/TRBV12-4|TRBD2|many
CASSRTSGTNEQFF
TGTGCCAGCAGTCGGACTAGCGGGACCAATGAGCAGTTCTTC
>TRBJ2-3|TRBV11-2|.|many
CASSLSASQYF
TGTGCCAGCAGCTTATCGGCCTCGCAGTATTTT
>TRBJ2-3|TRBV5-6|TRBD2|.
CASSNRVSGSFDTQYF
TGTGCCAGCAGCAATCGTGTTAGCGGGAGTTTCGATACGCAGTATTTT
>TRBJ1-1|TRBV12-3/TRBV12-4|TRBD1|many
CASSPGTGGMNTEAFF
TGTGCCAGCAGTCCCGGGACAGGGGGGATGAACACTGAAGCTTTCTTT
>TRBJ2-2|TRBV2|TRBD2|many
CASSASSSGRGELFF
TGTGCCAGCAGTGCCAGTTCTAGCGGGAGAGGGGAGCTGTTTTTT
>TRBJ2-7|TRBV20-1|.|many
CSATRISYEQYF
TGCAGTGCCACCAGGATCTCCTACGAGCAGTACTTC
>TRBJ1-1|TRBV10-2|.|few
CASMSAGGGTEAFF
TGCGCCAGCATGTCGGCGGGGGGAGGCACTGAAGCTTTCTTT
>TRBJ2-7|TRBV28|.|many
CASSFTEGPYEQYF
TGTGCCAGCAGTTTCACAGAGGGGCCCTACGAGCAGTACTTC
>TRBJ2-7|TRBV4-1|TRBD1|.
CASSRAPGTGVYEQYF
TGCGCCAGCAGCCGAGCTCCCGGGACAGGGGTCTACGAGCAGTACTTC
>TRBJ2-5|TRBV6-1|.|many
CASSYRLSQTQYF
TGTGCCAGCAGTTATAGGCTCAGCCAGACCCAGTACTTC
>TRBJ2-3|TRBV12-3/TRBV12-4|.|many
CASSFTAVVDTQYF
TGTGCCAGCAGTTTTACAGCAGTGGTAGATACGCAGTATTTT
>TRBJ2-7|TRBV27|.|.
CASMLRPGTLRDEQYF
TGTGCCAGCATGTTGAGGCCCGGGACCCTGCGCGACGAGCAGTACTTC
>TRBJ2-2|TRBV5-6|TRBD1|few
CASSNWGQGNTGELFF
TGTGCCAGCAGCAACTGGGGACAGGGGAACACCGGGGAGCTGTTTTTT